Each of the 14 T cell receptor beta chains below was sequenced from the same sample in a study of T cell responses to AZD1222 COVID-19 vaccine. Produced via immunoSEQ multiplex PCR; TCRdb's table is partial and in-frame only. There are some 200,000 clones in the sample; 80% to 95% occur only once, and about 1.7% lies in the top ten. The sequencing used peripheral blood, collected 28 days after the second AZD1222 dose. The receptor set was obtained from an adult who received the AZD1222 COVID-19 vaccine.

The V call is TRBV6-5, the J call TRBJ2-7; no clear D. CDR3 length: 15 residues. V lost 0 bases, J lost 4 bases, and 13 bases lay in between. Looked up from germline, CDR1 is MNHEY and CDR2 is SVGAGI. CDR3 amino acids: CASSYSSLGSYEQYF. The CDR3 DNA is TGTGCCAGCAGTTACTCGTCGTTGGGTAGTTACGAGCAGTACTTC.

CDR3 DNA sequence: TGTGCCAGTAGTATAGTGGCTAGCGCGGGTGAGCAGTTCTTC. This codes for CASSIVASAGEQFF. This sequence joins TRBV19 and TRBJ2-1; tentatively, D is TRBD2 (6 bases). Germline values: CDR1 LNHDA, CDR2 SQIVND (reference sequence). V was shortened by 1 base and J by 9 bases, with 13 bases between the two germline ends. The CDR3 is 14 amino acids.

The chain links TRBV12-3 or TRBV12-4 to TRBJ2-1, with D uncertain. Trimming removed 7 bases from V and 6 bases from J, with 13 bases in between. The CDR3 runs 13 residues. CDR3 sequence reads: CASTNPPSNEQFF. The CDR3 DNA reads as TGTGCCAGCACCAACCCTCCCAGCAATGAGCAGTTCTTC.

CDR3 DNA: TGCGCCAGTCTTGTCCCACCGGGGGCCCAGTACTTC. Translating it yields CASLVPPGAQYF. The V call is TRBV10-2, the J call TRBJ2-5, with D possibly matching TRBD2 (6 bases). Germline loops: CDR1 WSHSY, CDR2 SAAADI. Deletions cut 9 bases from V and 9 bases from J, with 17 bases between. CDR3 length equals 12 residues.

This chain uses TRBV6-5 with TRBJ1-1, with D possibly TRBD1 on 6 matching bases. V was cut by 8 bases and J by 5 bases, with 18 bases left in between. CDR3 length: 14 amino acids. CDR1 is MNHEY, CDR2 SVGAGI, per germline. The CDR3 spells CASLPGGRRTEAFF. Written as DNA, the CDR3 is TGTGCCAGCCTCCCCGGGGGGCGGCGGACTGAAGCTTTCTTT.

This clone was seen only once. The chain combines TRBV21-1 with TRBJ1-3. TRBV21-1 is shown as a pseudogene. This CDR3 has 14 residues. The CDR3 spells CASSKGLSRNTIYF. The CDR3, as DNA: TGTGCCAGCAGCAAAGGATTGAGTAGAAACACCATATATTTT.

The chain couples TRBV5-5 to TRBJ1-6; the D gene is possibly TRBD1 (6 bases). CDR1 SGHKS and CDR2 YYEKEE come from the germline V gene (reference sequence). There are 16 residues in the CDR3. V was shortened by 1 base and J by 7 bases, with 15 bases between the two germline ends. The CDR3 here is CASSLLIGQGNSPLHF. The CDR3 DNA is TGTGCCAGCAGCTTGCTTATCGGCCAGGGGAATTCACCCCTCCACTTT.

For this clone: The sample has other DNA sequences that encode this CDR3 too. The CDR3 is CASSPSTDTQYF. For the CDR3, the DNA is TGTGCCAGCTCACCTAGCACAGATACGCAGTATTTT. V and J are TRBV18 and TRBJ2-3; unclear D gene. The CDR3 extends over 12 amino acids. Germline V lookup: CDR1 KGHSH, CDR2 LQKENI. The germline V and J ends were trimmed by 3 bases and 0 bases, with 1 base remaining between them.

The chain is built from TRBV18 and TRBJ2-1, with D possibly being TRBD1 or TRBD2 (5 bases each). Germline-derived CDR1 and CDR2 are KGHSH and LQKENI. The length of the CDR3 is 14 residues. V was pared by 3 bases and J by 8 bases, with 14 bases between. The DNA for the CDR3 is TGTGCCAGCTCACCCAAGGCCGGGGCTGATGAGCAGTTCTTC. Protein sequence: CASSPKAGADEQFF.

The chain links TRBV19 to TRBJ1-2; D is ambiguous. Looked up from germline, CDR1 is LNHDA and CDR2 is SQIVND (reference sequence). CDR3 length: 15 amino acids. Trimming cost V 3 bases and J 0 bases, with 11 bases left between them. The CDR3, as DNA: TGTGCCAGTAGTATGCTAGGCGCCGCTAACTATGGCTACACCTTC. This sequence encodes CASSMLGAANYGYTF.

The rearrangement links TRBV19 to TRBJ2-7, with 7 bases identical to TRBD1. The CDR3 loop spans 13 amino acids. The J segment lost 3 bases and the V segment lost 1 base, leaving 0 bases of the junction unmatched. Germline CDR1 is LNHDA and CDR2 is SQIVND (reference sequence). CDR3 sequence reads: CASSIGQGYEQYF. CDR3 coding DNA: TGTGCCAGTAGTATAGGACAGGGCTACGAGCAGTACTTC.

This CDR3 reads CASSLESSGSYEQYF. The CDR3 coding sequence is TGTGCCAGCAGCTTAGAGTCTAGCGGCTCCTACGAGCAGTACTTC. This rearrangement joins TRBV7-2 to TRBJ2-7; TRBD2 matches at 7 bases. Germline V CDR1 and CDR2: SGHTA, FQGNSA. After removal of 1 base from V and 0 bases from J, the junction contained 3 bases not matched to a gene. The CDR3 sequence is 15 residues long.

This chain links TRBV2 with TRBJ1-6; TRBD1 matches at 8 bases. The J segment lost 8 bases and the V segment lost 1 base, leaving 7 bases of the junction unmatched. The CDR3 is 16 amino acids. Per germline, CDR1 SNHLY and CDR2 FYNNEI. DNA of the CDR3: TGTGCCAGCAGTGAAGGGCCCCAGGGGGCTCATTCACCCCTCCACTTT. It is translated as CASSEGPQGAHSPLHF.

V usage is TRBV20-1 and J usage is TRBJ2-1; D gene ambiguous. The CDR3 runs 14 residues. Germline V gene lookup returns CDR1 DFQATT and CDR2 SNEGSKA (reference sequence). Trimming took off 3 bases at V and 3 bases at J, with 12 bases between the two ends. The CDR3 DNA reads TGCAGTGCTAGTTTGGTCCGCGGCTACAATGAGCAGTTCTTC. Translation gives CSASLVRGYNEQFF.